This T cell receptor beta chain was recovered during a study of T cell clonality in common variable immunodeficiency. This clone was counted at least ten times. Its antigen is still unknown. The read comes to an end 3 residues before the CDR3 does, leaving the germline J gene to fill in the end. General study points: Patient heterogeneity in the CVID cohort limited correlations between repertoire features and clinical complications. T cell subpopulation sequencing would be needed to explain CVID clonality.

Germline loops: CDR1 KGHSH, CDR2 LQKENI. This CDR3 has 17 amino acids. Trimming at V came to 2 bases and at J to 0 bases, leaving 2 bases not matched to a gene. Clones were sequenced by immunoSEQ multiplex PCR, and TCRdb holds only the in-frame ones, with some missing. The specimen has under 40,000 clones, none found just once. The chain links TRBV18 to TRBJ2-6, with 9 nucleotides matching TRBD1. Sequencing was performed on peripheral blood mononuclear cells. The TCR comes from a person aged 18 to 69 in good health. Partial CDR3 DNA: TGTGCCAGCTCACCAGCGACAGGGGGCTCTGGGGCCAACGTC. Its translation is CASSPATGGSGANV. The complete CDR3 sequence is CASSPATGGSGANVLTF. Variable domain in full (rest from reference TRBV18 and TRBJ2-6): NAGVMQNPRHLVRRRGQEARLRCSPMKGHSHVYWYRQLPEEGLKFMVYLQKENIIDESGMPKERFSAEFPKEGPSILRIQQVVRGDSAAYFCASSPATGGSGANVLTFGAGSRLTVL.